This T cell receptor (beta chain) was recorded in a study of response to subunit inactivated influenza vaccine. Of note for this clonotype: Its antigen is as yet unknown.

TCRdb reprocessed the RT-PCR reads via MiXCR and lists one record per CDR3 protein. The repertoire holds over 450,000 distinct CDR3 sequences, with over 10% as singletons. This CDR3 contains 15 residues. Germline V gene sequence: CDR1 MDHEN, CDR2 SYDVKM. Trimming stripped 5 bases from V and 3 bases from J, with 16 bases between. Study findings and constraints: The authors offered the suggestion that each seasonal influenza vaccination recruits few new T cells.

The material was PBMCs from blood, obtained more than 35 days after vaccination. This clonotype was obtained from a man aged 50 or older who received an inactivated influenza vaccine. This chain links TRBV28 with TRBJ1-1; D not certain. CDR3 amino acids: CASSVGPAADTEAFF. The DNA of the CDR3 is TGTGCCAGCAGTGTAGGACCCGCCGCTGACACTGAAGCTTTCTTT. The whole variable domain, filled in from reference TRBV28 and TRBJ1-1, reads DVKVTQSSRYLVKRTGEKVFLECVQDMDHENMFWYRQDPGLGLRLIYFSYDVKMKEKGDIPEGYSVSREKKERFSLILESASTNQTSMYLCASSVGPAADTEAFFGQGTRLTVV.